Presented here are 20 T cell receptor beta chains from one specimen sequenced in a study of lymphopenia after photon versus proton radiotherapy. Measured with immunoSEQ multiplex PCR; TCRdb has only the in-frame clones, and not every one. The sample has some 25,000 clones, 90% seen once. Sequenced material: peripheral blood, taken from a patient treated with photon-based radiotherapy. These receptors came from a woman aged 50 to 60 with cholangiocarcinoma.

The chain carries TRBV2 and TRBJ2-2, with 12 bases matching TRBD2. The ends lost 4 bases at V and 2 bases at J; junction bases unmatched: 11. CDR1 and CDR2 (germline): SNHLY, FYNNEI. The CDR3 length is 19 residues. This CDR3 reads CASSVVLAGGKPNTGELFF. CDR3 DNA sequence: TGTGCCAGCAGTGTCGTCCTAGCGGGGGGGAAACCTAACACCGGGGAGCTGTTTTTT.

V gene TRBV7-2 combines with J gene TRBJ1-4, with no clear D. Germline V CDR1 and CDR2: SGHTA, FQGNSA. Between the trimmed V and J ends, which lost 5 bases and 0 bases, there was a span of 13 bases. The CDR3 has 16 residues. The CDR3 nucleotides read TGTGCCAGCAGCCCGGTCACAGCCCCAACTAATGAAAAACTGTTTTTT. It specifies CASSPVTAPTNEKLFF. The entire variable domain, with the rest obtained from reference TRBV7-2 and TRBJ1-4, is as follows: GAGVSQSPSNKVTEKGKDVELRCDPISGHTALYWYRQSLGQGLEFLIYFQGNSAPDKSGLPSDRFSAERTGGSVSTLTIQRTQQEDSAVYLCASSPVTAPTNEKLFFGSGTQLSVL.

The gene calls are TRBV19 and TRBJ2-7; D gene unclear. V was pared by 8 bases and J by 4 bases, with 18 bases between. The CDR3 length is 14 residues. Germline CDR1 reads LNHDA; CDR2 reads SQIVND (reference sequence). The CDR3: CASLTKPEIYEQYF. The DNA of the CDR3 is TGTGCCAGTCTCACAAAGCCAGAGATTTACGAGCAGTACTTC.

The chain combines TRBV7-9 with TRBJ1-4; unclear D gene. Germline V gene sequence: CDR1 SEHNR, CDR2 FQNEAQ (reference sequence). This CDR3 spans 15 amino acids. The V and J ends lost 5 bases and 8 bases respectively, with 18 bases between them. The CDR3, as DNA: TGTGCCAGCAGCGAAAGGGCCGGACTTGGCGAAAAACTGTTTTTT. As protein: CASSERAGLGEKLFF.

The V and J genes are TRBV27 and TRBJ1-2; perhaps TRBD1 as D (5 bases). This CDR3 is built from 14 residues. V was trimmed by 6 bases and J by 5 bases, leaving 16 bases between them. Germline CDR1 MNHEY, CDR2 SMNVEV (reference sequence). CDR3 amino acids: CASSLPGTWYGYTF. For the CDR3, the DNA is TGTGCCAGCAGCCTTCCGGGGACGTGGTATGGCTACACCTTC.

The V gene is TRBV18, the J gene TRBJ1-5, with D perhaps TRBD1 (6 bases). This CDR3 has 15 amino acids. Germline V gene lookup returns CDR1 KGHSH and CDR2 LQKENI. V was cut by 3 bases and J by 4 bases, with 13 bases left in between. CDR3 coding DNA: TGTGCCAGCTCACCCGTCAGGGGAACTAATCAGCCCCAGCATTTT. Protein: CASSPVRGTNQPQHF.

J is TRBJ2-2 and V is TRBV28; no firm D call. In germline, CDR1 is MDHEN, CDR2 SYDVKM. Between the trimmed V and J ends, which lost 5 bases and 4 bases, there was a span of 11 bases. CDR3 size: 14 residues. The CDR3 nucleotides are TGTGCCAGCAGTCCCCATCGCAGCACCGGGGAGCTGTTTTTT. Protein: CASSPHRSTGELFF.

The chain recombines TRBV27 with TRBJ1-2; 8 positions agree with TRBD1. From germline, CDR1 is MNHEY and CDR2 SMNVEV (reference sequence). The CDR3 contains 15 residues. The junction had 13 bases not matched to a gene; V was cut back by 6 bases and J by 7 bases. The CDR3 nucleotides read TGTGCCAGCAGGGCAGGGGGCTTTTTTGGCGGTGGCTACACCTTC. Its protein product is CASRAGGFFGGGYTF.

The genes are TRBV11-2 and TRBJ1-6; the match to TRBD1 covers 9 bases. Germline CDR1 SGHAT, CDR2 FQNNGV. The CDR3 runs to 15 residues. Trimming cost V 5 bases and J 9 bases; bases outside gene matches: 8. The CDR3 region is CASSPRDRVPSPLHF. The CDR3 coding sequence is TGTGCCAGCAGCCCTCGGGACAGGGTCCCTTCACCCCTCCACTTT. Full variable domain (outside the CDR3, taken from reference TRBV11-2 and TRBJ1-6): EAGVAQSPRYKIIEKRQSVAFWCNPISGHATLYWYQQILGQGPKLLIQFQNNGVVDDSQLPKDRFSAERLKGVDSTLKIQPAKLEDSAVYLCASSPRDRVPSPLHFGNGTRLTVT.

V is TRBV30 and J is TRBJ1-2; a possible D gene is TRBD1 (6 bases). There are 13 residues in the CDR3. Germline V gives CDR1 GTSNPN, CDR2 SVGIG (reference sequence). Trimming left V 0 bases short and J 6 bases short, with 11 bases between. The CDR3 protein is CAWSVGGGHGYTF. CDR3 in DNA: TGTGCCTGGAGTGTTGGGGGGGGCCATGGCTACACCTTC.

The rearrangement joins TRBV6-5 to TRBJ2-1; D is ambiguous. The CDR3 covers 11 residues. With 6 bases removed from V and 8 bases from J, the gap between germline ends came to 8 bases. In germline, CDR1 is MNHEY, CDR2 SVGAGI. The CDR3 is CASSPGYEQFF. CDR3 DNA: TGTGCCAGCAGCCCTGGTTATGAGCAGTTCTTC.

DNA of the CDR3: TGTGCCAGCCAATATGGACATCTATCGGCCAACGTCCTGACTTTC. Encoded protein: CASQYGHLSANVLTF. The J gene is TRBJ2-6, the V gene TRBV2; D might be TRBD1 (5 bases). Germline CDR1 and CDR2: SNHLY and FYNNEI. The V end was cut by 8 bases, the J end by 6 bases, with 17 bases between. This CDR3 has 15 residues.

There are a few counts of this clone. The chain combines TRBV19 with TRBJ1-1; 8 bases fit TRBD1. The V and J ends lost 3 bases and 1 base, in that order; junction bases with no gene match: 13. Germline V lookup: CDR1 LNHDA, CDR2 SQIVND (reference sequence). The CDR3 consists of 18 residues. CDR3 protein: CASSMETGVFWSNTEAFF. The CDR3, as DNA: TGTGCCAGTAGTATGGAGACAGGGGTATTTTGGTCGAACACTGAAGCTTTCTTT.

The rearrangement links TRBV27 to TRBJ1-2; D is uncertain. Germline assignment: CDR1 MNHEY and CDR2 SMNVEV (reference sequence). This CDR3 region has 13 residues. Trimming cost V 8 bases and J 4 bases, with 14 bases left between them. CDR3 residues: CASGLDGSYGYTF. In DNA, the CDR3 is TGTGCCAGCGGCCTGGACGGAAGCTATGGCTACACCTTC.

This clone was recorded once. The chain joins TRBV5-1 to TRBJ2-2, with D possibly matching TRBD1 (6 bases). Between the trimmed V and J ends, which lost 2 bases and 4 bases, there was a span of 15 bases. The CDR3 length is 16 residues. In germline, CDR1 is SGHRS, CDR2 YFSETQ. CDR3 residues: CASSLTGTRGTGELFF. CDR3 bases: TGCGCCAGCAGCTTAACCGGGACAAGGGGCACCGGGGAGCTGTTTTTT.

The CDR3 sequence is CASSGDSEAFF. The CDR3 nucleotides are TGTGCCAGTTCCGGGGACAGTGAAGCTTTCTTT. The V and J genes are TRBV19 and TRBJ1-1; 7 bases line up with TRBD1. The CDR3 is 11 residues long. CDR1 is LNHDA, CDR2 SQIVND, per germline (reference sequence). V lost 8 bases and J lost 7; bases outside the gene matches: 4.

This clone was recorded only once. V gene TRBV4-3 combines with J gene TRBJ1-5; no definite D call. Trimming took off 0 bases at V and 3 bases at J, with 3 bases between the two ends. The CDR3 contains 13 residues. Looked up from germline, CDR1 is LGHNA and CDR2 is YSLEER. Here the CDR3 reads CASSQDLNQPQHF. CDR3 bases: TGCGCCAGCAGCCAAGATCTCAATCAGCCCCAGCATTTT.

The V and J genes are TRBV5-1 and TRBJ2-2; TRBD2 is a possible D gene (6 bases). The CDR3 totals 16 residues. V dropped 1 base and J dropped 5 bases, with 15 bases sitting between them. Germline assignment: CDR1 SGHRS and CDR2 YFSETQ. The chain's CDR3 is CASSLQGGAGTGELFF. The CDR3 region has the DNA TGCGCCAGCAGCTTGCAAGGCGGGGCGGGTACCGGGGAGCTGTTTTTT. The full variable domain, in which reference TRBV5-1 and TRBJ2-2 provide the parts outside the CDR3, is KAGVTQTPRYLIKTRGQQVTLSCSPISGHRSVSWYQQTPGQGLQFLFEYFSETQRNKGNFPGRFSGRQFSNSRSEMNVSTLELGDSALYLCASSLQGGAGTGELFFGEGSRLTVL.

The V and J genes are TRBV2 and TRBJ2-7, with D perhaps matching TRBD1 (6 bases). This CDR3 is 13 amino acids long. Between the trimmed V and J ends, which lost 3 bases and 1 base, there was a span of 7 bases. The germline gives CDR1 SNHLY, CDR2 FYNNEI. The CDR3 DNA reads TGTGCCAGCAGTGACGGACAGTCCTACGAGCAGTACTTC. Translation: CASSDGQSYEQYF.

The gene calls are TRBV29-1 and TRBJ2-6, with D unresolved. V lost 7 bases to trimming and J lost 0 bases, with 7 bases between them. Germline-derived CDR1 and CDR2 are SQVTM and ANQGSEA. The CDR3 totals 13 residues. The CDR3 nucleotides are TGCAGCGCTTTACGCTCTGGGGCCAACGTCCTGACTTTC. The encoded protein is CSALRSGANVLTF.